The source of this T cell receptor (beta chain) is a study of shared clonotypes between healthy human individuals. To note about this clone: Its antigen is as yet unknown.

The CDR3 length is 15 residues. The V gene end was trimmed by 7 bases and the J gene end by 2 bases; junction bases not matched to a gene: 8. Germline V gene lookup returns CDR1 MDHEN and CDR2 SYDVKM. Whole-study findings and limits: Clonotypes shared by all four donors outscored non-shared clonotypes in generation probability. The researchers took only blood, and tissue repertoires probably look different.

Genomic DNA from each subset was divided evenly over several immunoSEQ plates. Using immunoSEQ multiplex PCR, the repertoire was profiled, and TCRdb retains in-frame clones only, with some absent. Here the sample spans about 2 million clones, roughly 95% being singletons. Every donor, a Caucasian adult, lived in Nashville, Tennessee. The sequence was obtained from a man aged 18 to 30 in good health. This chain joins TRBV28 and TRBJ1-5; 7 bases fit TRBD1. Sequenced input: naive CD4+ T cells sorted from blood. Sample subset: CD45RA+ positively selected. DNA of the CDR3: TGTGCCAGCACGGGGAGGGGGCTTGGCAATCAGCCCCAGCATTTT. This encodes CASTGRGLGNQPQHF.